The clone carrying this T cell receptor (beta chain) was counted only a few times. This CDR3 is 13 amino acids long. V gave up 9 bases and J gave up 8 bases; unmatched junction bases: 9. Germline loops: CDR1 ENHRY, CDR2 SYGVKD. Together with a sample-barcoded 5' primer, a J-beta primer mix was included in a second PCR lasting about 7 to 12 cycles. TCRdb called the 5' RACE reads again in MiXCR, with one record for every CDR3 protein. This sample has about 1,500,000 distinct CDR3 sequences, with under 30% found just once. They isolated at least 6 million PBMCs from each sample. The sample comes from a study of blood T cells in healthy people across ages. The wider study: When template switching was applied, about one barcoded beta molecule was captured per two T cells.

This clonotype originated in a woman aged 25 to 45 in good health. The chain uses TRBV10-3 and TRBJ1-4; 7 bases align to TRBD1. The sequenced sample was blood. CDR3 coding DNA: TGTGCCATACGACAGGGAGGCGGAGAAAAACTGTTTTTT. It codes for CAIRQGGGEKLFF.